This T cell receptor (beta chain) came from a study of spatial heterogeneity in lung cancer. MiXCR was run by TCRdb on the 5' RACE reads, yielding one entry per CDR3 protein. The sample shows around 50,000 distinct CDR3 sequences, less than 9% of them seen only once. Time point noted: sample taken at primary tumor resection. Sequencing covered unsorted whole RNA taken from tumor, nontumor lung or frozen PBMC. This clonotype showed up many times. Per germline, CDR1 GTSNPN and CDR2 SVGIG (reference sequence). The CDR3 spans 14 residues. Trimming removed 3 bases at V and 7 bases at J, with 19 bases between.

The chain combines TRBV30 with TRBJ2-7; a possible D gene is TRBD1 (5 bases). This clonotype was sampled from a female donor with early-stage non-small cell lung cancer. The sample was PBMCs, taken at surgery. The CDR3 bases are TGTGCCTGGAGAAAACGGCAGGGAATGTGGGAGCAGTACTTC. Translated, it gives CAWRKRQGMWEQYF.